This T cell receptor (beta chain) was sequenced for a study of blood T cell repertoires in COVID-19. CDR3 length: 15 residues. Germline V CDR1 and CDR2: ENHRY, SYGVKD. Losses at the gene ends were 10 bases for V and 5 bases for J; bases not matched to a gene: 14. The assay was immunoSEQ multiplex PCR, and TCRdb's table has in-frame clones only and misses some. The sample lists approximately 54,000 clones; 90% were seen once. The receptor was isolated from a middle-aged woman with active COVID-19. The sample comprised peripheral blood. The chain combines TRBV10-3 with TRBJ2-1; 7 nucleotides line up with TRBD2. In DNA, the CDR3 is TGTGCCACCAACCGCGGACTAGAGACCAACAATGAGCAGTTCTTC. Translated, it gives CATNRGLETNNEQFF.